This T cell receptor (beta chain) came from a study of blood T cells in healthy people across ages (dated by TCRdb to the mid-2010s). About the study as a whole: In model experiments, roughly one uniquely barcoded TCR beta cDNA molecule per two T cells was captured by template switching. Using deep sequencing normalized with unique cDNA molecular identifiers, the study measured how TCR beta repertoire diversity changes with age. The donors were divided into four age groups: young (average approximately 17 years), middle-aged (about 39), aged (under 70) and long-lived (around 87). To avoid experimental bias, donors of different ages were randomly spread across the sequencing lanes. The study analyzed two additional independent replicas of 1 million unique cDNA reads from the same blood draw for two donors, one aged 18 to 29 and one aged 80 or older. Study-wide conclusions, independent of this receptor: Total diversity estimates from one million sequenced T cells were considered lower bounds and underestimates. The percentage of naive T cells measured by flow cytometry correlated strongly with observed TCR beta diversity. Compared with the aged group, the long-lived group had more naive CD4+ T cells, fewer expanded clones and increased TCR diversity, a pattern suggesting age selection. Observed TCR beta diversity per million T cells fell roughly linearly with age, and a significant reduction was already apparent by age about 38. Because the CMV infection status of the donors was unknown, age-related changes in expanded clonotypes may potentially have been confounded. Because profiling used bulk unsorted PBMCs, naive and antigen-experienced compartments could not be compared conclusively.

Systemically healthy Caucasian individuals from Russia, 39 in total and aged roughly 6 to 90 years, were included as donors. Each donor gave 8 to 10 milliliters of peripheral blood, drawn into EDTA-treated Vacutainer tubes. Ficoll-Paque density-gradient centrifugation was used to isolate PBMCs, with at least 7 million per sample. Total RNA, at least 6 micrograms per sample, was extracted from PBMCs with Trizol reagent. Naive CD45RAhigh/CD27high T cell percentages were measured by flow cytometry on a PBMC aliquot from every donor. This clonotype was seen ten or more times. Its binding antigen is unknown. Nothing much larger sits one base from this clone, and base qualities are not available. Libraries came from 5' RACE. Sequencing instrument: Illumina HiSeq 2500. The second PCR ran for roughly 7 to 12 cycles and used a J-beta primer mix along with a sample-barcoded 5' primer. Each TCR beta cDNA molecule received a unique molecular identifier from a template-switch 5' adaptor carrying 12 random nucleotides. Each sample yielded at least 3 million CDR3-containing paired-end reads. All of the RNA was converted into first-strand cDNA using the Mint cDNA synthesis kit, with a TRBC-specific oligonucleotide serving as the primer. After uracil-DNA glycosylase treatment, a first 18-cycle PCR used universal primers M1SS and BC2_uni_R on all cDNA. The authors' pipeline ran thus. Normalization of each sample was performed by random selection of 1 million high-quality reads, each carrying a distinct molecular identifier. Reads sharing molecular identifiers were discarded rather than binned into consensus sequences. MiTCR, with a Q25 quality threshold and the strictest error-elimination algorithm, was used for CDR3 identification, clonotype clustering and error correction. A nonparametric unseen species model with Euler transformation was used to estimate lower-bound total TCR beta diversity. TCRdb's own reprocessing of the public reads used fastp at Q25 and MiXCR and kept productive beta chains. Under each unique CDR3 protein, matching rows form one entry showing the most common genes and DNA. The V and J calls were determined by TCRdb, not by the authors. In this sample the table shows fewer than 800,000 distinct CDR3 sequences, less than 40% of which occur a single time. 15% of the sample is in the top ten clones.

Trimmed from V: 2 bases; trimmed from J: 8 bases; junction bases lacking a gene match: 5. The CDR3 runs 14 amino acids, cysteine and phenylalanine included. The kept DNA is CDR3 alone, 42 bases in frame from the first base. The V and J genes are TRBV12-3 or TRBV12-4 and TRBJ1-4; 7 nucleotides in the junction match TRBD1. This sequence originates from an elderly woman in good health. Donor details come from another sample of the same person, matched by shared clones. The sample was blood. The DNA is as follows: TGTGCCAGCAGTTTAAAGGGGGCCAGGGAAAAACTGTTTTTT. This sequence encodes CASSLKGAREKLFF.